The 10 T cell receptor beta chains below were found in one sample sequenced in a study of T cells in Graves' hyperthyroidism and ophthalmopathy. TCR beta CDR3 sequences were amplified from RNA transcripts. The study used the HTBI primer set for a first-round RT-PCR of the TCR CDR3. A single record per CDR3 protein comes from TCRdb applying MiXCR to the multiplex PCR reads. The sample carries fewer than 400,000 distinct CDR3 sequences, 16% recorded once. What was sequenced was blood. The receptor set was obtained from a man aged 25-45 years with Graves' hyperthyroidism.

This chain links TRBV19 with TRBJ2-5; D might be TRBD2 (5 bases). The V gene lost 6 bases and the J gene lost 3 bases, with 5 bases spanning the gap. Germline assignment: CDR1 LNHDA and CDR2 SQIVND (reference sequence). The CDR3 consists of 11 residues. This CDR3 is CASSGKETQYF. CDR3 in DNA: TGTGCCAGTAGCGGGAAAGAGACCCAGTACTTC.

The genes are TRBV20-1 and TRBJ2-7; D not certain. The germline CDR1 and CDR2 sequences are DFQATT and SNEGSKA (reference sequence). V dropped 4 bases and J dropped 0 bases, with 13 bases sitting between them. The CDR3 spans 14 residues. DNA for the CDR3: TGCAGTGCTATAGGGCAAGGCAGCTCCTACGAGCAGTACTTC. This encodes CSAIGQGSSYEQYF.

Comment on this clonotype: A read error is possible here, since a much larger clone lies one base away. The genes are TRBV20-1 and TRBJ2-1; D is perhaps TRBD2 (5 bases). The CDR3 totals 13 residues. Deletions cut 5 bases from V and 7 bases from J, with 15 bases between. Germline V CDR1 and CDR2: DFQATT, SNEGSKA (reference sequence). CDR3 nucleotides: TGCAGTGCTCCGACCTGCATAGCGAATGAGCAGTTCTTC. This encodes CSAPTCIANEQFF.

The chain uses TRBV9 and TRBJ2-3; D is perhaps TRBD1 (7 bases). The CDR3 extends over 15 amino acids. V was clipped by 0 bases and J by 2 bases, with 10 bases between them. Germline V gene lookup returns CDR1 SGDLS and CDR2 YYNGEE. The DNA for the CDR3 is TGTGCCAGCAGCGTAGGCGGGACAGACACAGATACGCAGTATTTT. As protein: CASSVGGTDTDTQYF.

This clonotype was seen ten or more times. The CDR3: CASSDPGYGYTF. As DNA, the CDR3 is TGTGCCAGCAGTGACCCGGGCTATGGCTACACCTTC. The V call is TRBV27, the J call TRBJ1-2; D unclear. V lost 5 bases and J lost 4, with 8 bases in between. Germline V lookup: CDR1 MNHEY, CDR2 SMNVEV (reference sequence). The CDR3 consists of 12 residues.

This clonotype appeared many times. This chain links TRBV20-1 with TRBJ2-7; weak D call: TRBD2 (6 bases). CDR3 length equals 14 residues. Germline V gene sequence: CDR1 DFQATT, CDR2 SNEGSKA (reference sequence). V was shortened by 1 base and J by 2 bases, with 12 bases between the two germline ends. In nucleotides, the CDR3 is TGCAGTGCTAGAGGCGGGACGGAAGCCTACGAGCAGTACTTC. Translated, it gives CSARGGTEAYEQYF.

This clonotype was counted many times. J is TRBJ2-1 and V is TRBV6-4; the match to TRBD2 covers 12 bases. CDR3 length equals 15 residues. Germline V CDR1 and CDR2: MRHNA, SNTAGT. J was trimmed by 8 bases and V by 5 bases; bases with no gene match: 7. This CDR3 reads CASSPLAGGNHEQFF. The CDR3 DNA is TGTGCCAGCAGTCCTCTAGCGGGGGGGAATCATGAGCAGTTCTTC.

The sample holds a few counts of this clonotype. The V gene is TRBV27, the J gene TRBJ2-7, with D possibly matching TRBD2 (5 bases). Germline V lookup: CDR1 MNHEY, CDR2 SMNVEV (reference sequence). V was pared by 9 bases and J by 3 bases, with 9 bases between. This CDR3 is built from 11 residues. CDR3 bases: TGTGCCAGTCACAGCGGCTACGAGCAGTACTTC. Translating it yields CASHSGYEQYF.

The chain couples TRBV7-3 to TRBJ2-2, with D perhaps being TRBD1 or TRBD2 (5 bases each). The CDR3 contains 14 residues. V lost 5 bases and J lost 5, with 12 bases in between. Germline values: CDR1 SGHTA, CDR2 FQGTGA. The CDR3 DNA follows: TGTGCCAGCAGCCCCGGGGCCTTAACCGGGGAGCTGTTTTTT. Amino acid sequence: CASSPGALTGELFF.

About this clonotype: An end of the junction differs from the germline gene, which may be a read error. The chain has TRBV28 and TRBJ2-1; D is unclear. The length of the CDR3 is 12 residues. Germline assignment: CDR1 MDHEN and CDR2 SYDVKM. CDR3 in DNA: TGTGCCGGCAGTAAGGGTTATTATGAGCAGTTCTTC. It codes for CAGSKGYYEQFF. Filled out from reference TRBV28 and TRBJ2-1, the complete variable domain reads DVKVTQSSRYLVKRTGEKVFLECVQDMDHENMFWYRQDPGLGLRLIYFSYDVKMKEKGDIPEGYSVSREKKERFSLILESASTNQTSMYLCAGSKGYYEQFFGPGTRLTVL.